This entry describes one T cell receptor (beta chain). Its antigen remains unknown. The germline V and J ends were trimmed by 1 base and 5 bases, with 8 bases remaining between them. The CDR3 totals 14 residues. The V gene's germline CDR1 is KGHSH and CDR2 LQKENI. Profiling relied on immunoSEQ multiplex PCR, and the TCRdb table lists in-frame clones only, not all of them. The data hold fewer than 120,000 clones, with 80% to 95% observed a single time. The entry originates in a study of T cell responses to AZD1222 COVID-19 vaccine. Study results and limitations: Two doses of AZD1222 preceded a rise in Spike-specific TCR breadth and depth. Variant regions that are unmutated are reportedly the target of nearly half of spike-specific TCRs. Regions 160-218 and 743-854 held dominance among vaccine-associated CD4 TCRs, which spanned spike.

This sequence joins TRBV18 and TRBJ1-4; D is unclear. The source was peripheral blood, collected 28 days after the second AZD1222 dose. The TCR was taken from an adult who received the AZD1222 COVID-19 vaccine. CDR3 sequence: CASSPRAANEKLFF. The CDR3 DNA sequence: TGTGCCAGCTCACCACGGGCAGCCAATGAAAAACTGTTTTTT.